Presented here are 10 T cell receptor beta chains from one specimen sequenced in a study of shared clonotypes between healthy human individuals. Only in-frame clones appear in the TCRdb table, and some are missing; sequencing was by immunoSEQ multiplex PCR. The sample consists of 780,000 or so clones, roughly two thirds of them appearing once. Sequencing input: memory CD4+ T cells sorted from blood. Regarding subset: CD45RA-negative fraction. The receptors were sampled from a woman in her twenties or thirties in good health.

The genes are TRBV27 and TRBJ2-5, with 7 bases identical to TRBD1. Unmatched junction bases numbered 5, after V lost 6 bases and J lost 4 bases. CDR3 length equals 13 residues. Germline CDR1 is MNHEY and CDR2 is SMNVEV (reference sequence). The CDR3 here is CASRRQGRETQYF. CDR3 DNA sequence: TGTGCCAGCAGAAGACAGGGAAGAGAGACCCAGTACTTC.

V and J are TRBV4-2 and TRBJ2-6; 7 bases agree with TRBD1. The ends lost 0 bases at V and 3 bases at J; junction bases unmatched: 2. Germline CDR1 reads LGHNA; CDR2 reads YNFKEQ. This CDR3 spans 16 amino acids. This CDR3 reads CASSQDTGVGANVLTF. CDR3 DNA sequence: TGTGCCAGCAGCCAAGACACAGGGGTTGGGGCCAACGTCCTGACTTTC.

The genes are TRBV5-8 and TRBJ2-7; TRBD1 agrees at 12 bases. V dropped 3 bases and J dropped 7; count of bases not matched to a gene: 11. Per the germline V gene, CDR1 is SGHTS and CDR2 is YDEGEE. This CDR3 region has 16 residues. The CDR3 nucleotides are TGTGCCAGCAGCTCAGTCCCCGGGACAGGGGGCCATGAGCAGTACTTC. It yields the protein CASSSVPGTGGHEQYF.

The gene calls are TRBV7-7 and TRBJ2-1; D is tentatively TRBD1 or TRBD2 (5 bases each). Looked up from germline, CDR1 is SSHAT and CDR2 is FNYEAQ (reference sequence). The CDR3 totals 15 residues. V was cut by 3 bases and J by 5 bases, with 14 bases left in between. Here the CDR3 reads CASSFGGGRDNEQFF. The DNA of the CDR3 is TGTGCCAGCAGCTTCGGTGGGGGAAGGGACAATGAGCAGTTCTTC. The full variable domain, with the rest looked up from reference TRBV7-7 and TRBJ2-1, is GAGVSQSPRYKVTKRGQDVTLRCDPISSHATLYWYQQALGQGPEFLTYFNYEAQPDKSGLPSDRFSAERPEGSISTLTIQRTEQRDSAMYRCASSFGGGRDNEQFFGPGTRLTVL.

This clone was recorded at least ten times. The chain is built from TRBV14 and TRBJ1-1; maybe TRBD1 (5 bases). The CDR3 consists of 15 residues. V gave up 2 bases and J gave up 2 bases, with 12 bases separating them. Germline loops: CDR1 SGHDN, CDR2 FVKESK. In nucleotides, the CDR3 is TGTGCCAGCAGCCAAACCCCCGGGGCCAACACTGAAGCTTTCTTT. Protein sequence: CASSQTPGANTEAFF.

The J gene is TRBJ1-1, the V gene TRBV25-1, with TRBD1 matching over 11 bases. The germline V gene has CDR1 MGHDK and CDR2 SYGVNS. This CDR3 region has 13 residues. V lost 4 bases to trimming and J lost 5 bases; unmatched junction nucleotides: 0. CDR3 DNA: TGTGCCAGCAGTGGGGACAGGGGGACTGAAGCTTTCTTT. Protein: CASSGDRGTEAFF. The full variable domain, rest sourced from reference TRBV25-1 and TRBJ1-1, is EADIYQTPRYLVIGTGKKITLECSQTMGHDKMYWYQQDPGMELHLIHYSYGVNSTEKGDLSSESTVSRIRTEHFPLTLESARPSHTSQYLCASSGDRGTEAFFGQGTRLTVV.

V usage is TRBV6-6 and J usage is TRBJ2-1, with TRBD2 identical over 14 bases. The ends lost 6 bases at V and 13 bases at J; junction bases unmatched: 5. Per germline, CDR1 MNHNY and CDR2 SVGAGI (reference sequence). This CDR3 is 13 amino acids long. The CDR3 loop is CASSSGTSGRQFF. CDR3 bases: TGTGCCAGCAGCTCCGGGACTAGCGGGAGACAGTTCTTC.

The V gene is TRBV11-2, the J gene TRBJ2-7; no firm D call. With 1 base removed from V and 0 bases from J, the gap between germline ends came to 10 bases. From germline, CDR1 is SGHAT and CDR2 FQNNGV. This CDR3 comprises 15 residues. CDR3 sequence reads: CASSLAAESSYEQYF. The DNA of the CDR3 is TGTGCCAGCAGCTTAGCGGCCGAGAGCTCCTACGAGCAGTACTTC.

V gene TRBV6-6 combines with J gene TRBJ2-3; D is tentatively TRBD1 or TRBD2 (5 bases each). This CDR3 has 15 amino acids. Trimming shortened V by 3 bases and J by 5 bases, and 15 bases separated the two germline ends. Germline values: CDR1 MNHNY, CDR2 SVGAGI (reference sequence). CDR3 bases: TGTGCCAGCAGTTATTTGGACTCGGGGCGAGATACGCAGTATTTT. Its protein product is CASSYLDSGRDTQYF.

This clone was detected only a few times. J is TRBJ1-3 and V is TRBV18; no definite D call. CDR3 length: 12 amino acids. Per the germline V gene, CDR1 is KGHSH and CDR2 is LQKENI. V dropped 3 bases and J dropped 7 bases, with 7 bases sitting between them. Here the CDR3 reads CASSPDGNTIYF. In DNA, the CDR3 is TGTGCCAGCTCACCTGACGGGAACACCATATATTTT. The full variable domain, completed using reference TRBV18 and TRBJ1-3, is NAGVMQNPRHLVRRRGQEARLRCSPMKGHSHVYWYRQLPEEGLKFMVYLQKENIIDESGMPKERFSAEFPKEGPSILRIQQVVRGDSAAYFCASSPDGNTIYFGEGSWLTVV.